Sequencing of this T cell receptor (beta chain) was carried out in a study of blood T cell repertoires in COVID-19. Whole-study context: In each case, the material was cDNA or gDNA derived from T cells, B-cell-depleted T cells, or PBMCs.

The data were produced by immunoSEQ multiplex PCR, yet TCRdb's version contains in-frame clones alone and is incomplete. The data show 350,000 to 400,000 clones, with approximately 89% seen just once and 1.5% to 2% held by the top ten. V dropped 2 bases and J dropped 6 bases, with 16 bases sitting between them. CDR3 length: 15 residues. Germline CDR1 is SEHNR and CDR2 is FQNEAQ (reference sequence). Sequencing was carried out using PBMCs or T cells enriched from blood (not recorded which). The TCR originated in a woman between 25 and 40 years old who had recovered from COVID-19. The chain joins TRBV7-9 to TRBJ1-1, with a possible D match to TRBD1 (5 bases). CDR3 nucleotides: TGTGCCAGCAGCTTATTTCCCGGCGGGGCATCTGAAGCTTTCTTT. Its protein product is CASSLFPGGASEAFF. Complete variable domain (other parts from reference TRBV7-9 and TRBJ1-1): DTGVSQNPRHKITKRGQNVTFRCDPISEHNRLYWYRQTLGQGPEFLTYFQNEAQLEKSRLLSDRFSAERPKGSFSTLEIQRTEQGDSAMYLCASSLFPGGASEAFFGQGTRLTVV.